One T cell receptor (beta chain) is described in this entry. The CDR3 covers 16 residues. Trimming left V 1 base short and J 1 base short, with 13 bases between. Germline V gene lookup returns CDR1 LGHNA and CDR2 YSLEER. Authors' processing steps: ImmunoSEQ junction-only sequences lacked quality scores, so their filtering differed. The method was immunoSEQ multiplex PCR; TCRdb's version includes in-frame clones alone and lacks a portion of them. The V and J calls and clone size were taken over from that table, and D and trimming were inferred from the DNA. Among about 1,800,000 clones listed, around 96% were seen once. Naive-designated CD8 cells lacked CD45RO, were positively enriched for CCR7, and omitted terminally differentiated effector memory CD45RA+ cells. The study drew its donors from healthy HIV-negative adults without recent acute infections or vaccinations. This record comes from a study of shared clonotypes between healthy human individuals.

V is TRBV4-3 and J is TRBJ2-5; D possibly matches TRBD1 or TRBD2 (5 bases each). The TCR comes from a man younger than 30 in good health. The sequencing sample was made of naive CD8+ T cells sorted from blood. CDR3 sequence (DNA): TGCGCCAGCAGCCAAGGGGGCGGACTGACCCAAGAGACCCAGTACTTC. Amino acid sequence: CASSQGGGLTQETQYF.